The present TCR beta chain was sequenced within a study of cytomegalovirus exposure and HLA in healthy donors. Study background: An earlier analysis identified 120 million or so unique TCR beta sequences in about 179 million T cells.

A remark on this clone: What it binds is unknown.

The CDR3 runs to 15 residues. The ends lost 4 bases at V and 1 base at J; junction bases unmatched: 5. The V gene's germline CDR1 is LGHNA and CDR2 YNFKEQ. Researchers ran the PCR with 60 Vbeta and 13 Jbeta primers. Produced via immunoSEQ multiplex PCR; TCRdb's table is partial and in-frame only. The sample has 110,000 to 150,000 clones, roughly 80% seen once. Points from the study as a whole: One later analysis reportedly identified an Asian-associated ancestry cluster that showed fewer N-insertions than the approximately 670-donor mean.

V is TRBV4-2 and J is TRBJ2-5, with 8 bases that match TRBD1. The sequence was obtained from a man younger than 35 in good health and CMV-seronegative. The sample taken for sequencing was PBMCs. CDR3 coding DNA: TGTGCCAGCAGCCCACAGGGGGAATCCCAAGAGACCCAGTACTTC. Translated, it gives CASSPQGESQETQYF.